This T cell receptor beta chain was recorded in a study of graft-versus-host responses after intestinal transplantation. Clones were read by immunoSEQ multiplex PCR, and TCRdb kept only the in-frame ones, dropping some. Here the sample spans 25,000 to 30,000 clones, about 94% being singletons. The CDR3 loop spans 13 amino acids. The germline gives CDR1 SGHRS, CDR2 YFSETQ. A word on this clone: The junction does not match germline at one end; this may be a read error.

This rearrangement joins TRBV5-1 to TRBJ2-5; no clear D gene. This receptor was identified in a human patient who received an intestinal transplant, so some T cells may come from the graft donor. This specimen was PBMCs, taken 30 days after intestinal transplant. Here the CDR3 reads CASTLETGETQYF. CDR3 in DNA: TGCGCCAGCACCTTGGAGACCGGGGAGACCCAGTACTTC.